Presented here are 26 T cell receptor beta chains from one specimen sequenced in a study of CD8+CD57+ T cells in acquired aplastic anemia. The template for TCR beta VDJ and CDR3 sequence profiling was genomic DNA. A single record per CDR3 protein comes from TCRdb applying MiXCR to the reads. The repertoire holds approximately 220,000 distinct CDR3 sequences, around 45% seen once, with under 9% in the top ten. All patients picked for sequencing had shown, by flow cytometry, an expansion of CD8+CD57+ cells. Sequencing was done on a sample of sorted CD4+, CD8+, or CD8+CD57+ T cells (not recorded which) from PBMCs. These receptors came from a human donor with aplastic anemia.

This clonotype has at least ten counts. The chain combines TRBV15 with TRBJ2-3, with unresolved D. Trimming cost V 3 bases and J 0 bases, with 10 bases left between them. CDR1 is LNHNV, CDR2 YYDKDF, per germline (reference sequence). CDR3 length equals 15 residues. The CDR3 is CATSSITTSTDTQYF. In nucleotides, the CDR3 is TGTGCCACCAGCAGCATCACTACTAGCACAGATACGCAGTATTTT.

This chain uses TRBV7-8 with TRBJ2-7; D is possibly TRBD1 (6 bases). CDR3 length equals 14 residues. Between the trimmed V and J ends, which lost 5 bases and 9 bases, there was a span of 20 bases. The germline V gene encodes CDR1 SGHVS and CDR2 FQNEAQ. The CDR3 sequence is CASSPRTDSTRQYF. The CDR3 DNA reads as TGTGCCAGCAGCCCTAGGACAGACTCTACGAGGCAGTACTTC.

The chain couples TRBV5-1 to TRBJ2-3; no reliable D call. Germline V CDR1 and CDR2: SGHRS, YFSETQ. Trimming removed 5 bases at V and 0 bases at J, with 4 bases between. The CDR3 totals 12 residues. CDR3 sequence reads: CASRTSTDTQYF. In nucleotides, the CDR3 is TGCGCCAGCAGAACTAGCACAGATACGCAGTATTTT.

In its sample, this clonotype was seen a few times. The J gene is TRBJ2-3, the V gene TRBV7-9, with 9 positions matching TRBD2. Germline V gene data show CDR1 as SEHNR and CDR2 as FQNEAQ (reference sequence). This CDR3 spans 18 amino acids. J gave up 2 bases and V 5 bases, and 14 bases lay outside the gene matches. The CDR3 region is CASSISGRTNITTDTQYF. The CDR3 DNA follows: TGTGCCAGCAGCATAAGCGGGAGGACCAACATAACCACAGATACGCAGTATTTT.

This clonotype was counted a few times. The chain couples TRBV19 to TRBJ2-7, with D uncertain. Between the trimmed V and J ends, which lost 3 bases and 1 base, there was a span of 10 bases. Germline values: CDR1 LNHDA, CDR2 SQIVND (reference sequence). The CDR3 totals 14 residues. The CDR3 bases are TGTGCCAGTAGTATGCAGCGTCAGTCCTACGAGCAGTACTTC. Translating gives CASSMQRQSYEQYF.

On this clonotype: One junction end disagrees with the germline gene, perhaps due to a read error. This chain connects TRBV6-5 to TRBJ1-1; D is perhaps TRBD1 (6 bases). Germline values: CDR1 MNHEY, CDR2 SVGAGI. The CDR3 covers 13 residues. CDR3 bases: TGTGCCATCAGTGAGCGTGGGGGCTCTGAAGCTTTCTTT. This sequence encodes CAISERGGSEAFF.

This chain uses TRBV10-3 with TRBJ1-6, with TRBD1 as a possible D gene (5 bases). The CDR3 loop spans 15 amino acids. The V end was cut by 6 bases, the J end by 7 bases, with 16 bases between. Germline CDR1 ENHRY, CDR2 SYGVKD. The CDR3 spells CAIRRTNSENSPLHF. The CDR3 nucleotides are TGTGCCATCAGGAGGACAAACAGCGAAAATTCACCCCTCCACTTT.

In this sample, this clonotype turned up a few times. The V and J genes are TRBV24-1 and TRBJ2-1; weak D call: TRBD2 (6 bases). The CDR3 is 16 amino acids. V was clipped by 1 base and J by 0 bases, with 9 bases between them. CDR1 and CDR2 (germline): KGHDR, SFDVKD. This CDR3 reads CATSDFGTASYNEQFF. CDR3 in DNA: TGTGCCACCAGTGATTTCGGGACTGCCTCCTACAATGAGCAGTTCTTC.

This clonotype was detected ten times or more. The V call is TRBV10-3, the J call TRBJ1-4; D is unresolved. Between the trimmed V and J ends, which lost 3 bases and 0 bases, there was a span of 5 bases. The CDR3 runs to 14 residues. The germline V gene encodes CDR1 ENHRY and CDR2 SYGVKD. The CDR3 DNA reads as TGTGCCATCAGTGACAGTACAACTAATGAAAAACTGTTTTTT. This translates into CAISDSTTNEKLFF.

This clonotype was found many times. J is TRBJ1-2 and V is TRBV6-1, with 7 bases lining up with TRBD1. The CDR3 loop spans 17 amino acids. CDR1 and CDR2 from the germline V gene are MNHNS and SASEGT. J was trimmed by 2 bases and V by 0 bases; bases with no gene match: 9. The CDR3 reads CASSEAEDRASNYGYTF. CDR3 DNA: TGTGCCAGCAGTGAAGCCGAAGACAGGGCCTCCAACTATGGCTACACCTTC.

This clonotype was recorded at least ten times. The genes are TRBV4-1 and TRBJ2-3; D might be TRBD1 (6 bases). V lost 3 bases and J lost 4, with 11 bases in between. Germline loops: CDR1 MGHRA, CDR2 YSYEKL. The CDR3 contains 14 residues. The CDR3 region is CASSQTQGSDTQYF. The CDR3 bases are TGCGCCAGCAGCCAGACACAGGGTTCAGATACGCAGTATTTT.

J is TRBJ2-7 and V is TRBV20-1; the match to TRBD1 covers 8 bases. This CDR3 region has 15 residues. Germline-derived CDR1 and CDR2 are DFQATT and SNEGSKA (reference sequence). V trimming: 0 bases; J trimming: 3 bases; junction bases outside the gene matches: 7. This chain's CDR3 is CSARDLTGGSYEQYF. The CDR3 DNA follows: TGCAGTGCTAGAGACCTAACAGGGGGGAGCTACGAGCAGTACTTC.

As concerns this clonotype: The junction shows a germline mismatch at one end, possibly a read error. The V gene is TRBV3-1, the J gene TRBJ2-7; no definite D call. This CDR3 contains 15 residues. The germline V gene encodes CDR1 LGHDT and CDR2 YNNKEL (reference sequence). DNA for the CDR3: TGTGCCGGCAGCCTTCGAACACCACCATCCTACGAGCAGTACTTC. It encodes CAGSLRTPPSYEQYF.

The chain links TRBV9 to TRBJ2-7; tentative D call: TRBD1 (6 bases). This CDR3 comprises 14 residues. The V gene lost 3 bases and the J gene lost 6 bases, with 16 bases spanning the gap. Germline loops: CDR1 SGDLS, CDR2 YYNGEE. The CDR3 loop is CASSGADSPREQYF. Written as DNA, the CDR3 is TGTGCCAGCAGCGGCGCGGACAGCCCACGCGAGCAGTACTTC. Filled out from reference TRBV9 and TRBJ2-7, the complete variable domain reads DSGVTQTPKHLITATGQRVTLRCSPRSGDLSVYWYQQSLDQGLQFLIQYYNGEERAKGNILERFSAQQFPDLHSELNLSSLELGDSALYFCASSGADSPREQYFGPGTRLTVT.

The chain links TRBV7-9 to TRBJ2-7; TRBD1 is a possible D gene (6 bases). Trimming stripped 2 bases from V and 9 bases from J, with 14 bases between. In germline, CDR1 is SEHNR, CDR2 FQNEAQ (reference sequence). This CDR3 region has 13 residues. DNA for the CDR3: TGTGCCAGCAGCTTACCGGACAGCCCGTTGCAGTACTTC. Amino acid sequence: CASSLPDSPLQYF.

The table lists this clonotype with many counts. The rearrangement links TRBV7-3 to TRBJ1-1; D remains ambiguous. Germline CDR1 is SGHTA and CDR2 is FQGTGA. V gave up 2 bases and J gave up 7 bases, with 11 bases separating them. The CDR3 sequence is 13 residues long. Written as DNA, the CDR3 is TGTGCCAGCAGCTTAGAGCCCGTACGTGAAGCTTTCTTT. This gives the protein CASSLEPVREAFF. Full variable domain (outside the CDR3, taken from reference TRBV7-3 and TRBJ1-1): GAGVSQTPSNKVTEKGKYVELRCDPISGHTALYWYRQSLGQGPEFLIYFQGTGAADDSGLPNDRFFAVRPEGSVSTLKIQRTERGDSAVYLCASSLEPVREAFFGQGTRLTVV.

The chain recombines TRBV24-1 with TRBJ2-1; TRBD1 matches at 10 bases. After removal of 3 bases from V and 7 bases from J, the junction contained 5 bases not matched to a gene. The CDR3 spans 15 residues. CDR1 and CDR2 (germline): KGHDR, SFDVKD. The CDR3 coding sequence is TGTGCCACCAGTGATCCATCGGACAGGGGGAATGAGCAGTTCTTC. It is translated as CATSDPSDRGNEQFF.

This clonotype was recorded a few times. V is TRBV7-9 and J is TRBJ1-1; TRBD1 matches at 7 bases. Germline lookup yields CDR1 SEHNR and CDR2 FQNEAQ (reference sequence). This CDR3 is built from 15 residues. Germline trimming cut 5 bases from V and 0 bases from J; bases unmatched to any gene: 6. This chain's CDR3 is CASSRTGVMNTEAFF. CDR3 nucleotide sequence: TGTGCCAGCAGCAGGACAGGAGTTATGAACACTGAAGCTTTCTTT.

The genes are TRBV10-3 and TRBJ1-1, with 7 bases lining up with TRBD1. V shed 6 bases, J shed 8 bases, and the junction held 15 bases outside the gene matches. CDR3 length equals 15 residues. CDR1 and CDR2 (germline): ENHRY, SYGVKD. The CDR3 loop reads CAISRNTGAGPEAFF. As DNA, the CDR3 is TGTGCCATCAGCCGAAACACAGGGGCGGGACCCGAAGCTTTCTTT.

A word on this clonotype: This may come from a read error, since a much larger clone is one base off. In DNA form, the CDR3 reads TGTGCCAGCAGCTCCCTCGGGACAGACGCCTACGAGCAGTACTTC. This translates into CASSSLGTDAYEQYF. The rearrangement links TRBV7-2 to TRBJ2-7, with 7 bases fitting TRBD1. CDR3 size: 15 residues. Germline V gene sequence: CDR1 SGHTA, CDR2 FQGNSA. The junction had 8 bases not matched to a gene; V was cut back by 4 bases and J by 2 bases.

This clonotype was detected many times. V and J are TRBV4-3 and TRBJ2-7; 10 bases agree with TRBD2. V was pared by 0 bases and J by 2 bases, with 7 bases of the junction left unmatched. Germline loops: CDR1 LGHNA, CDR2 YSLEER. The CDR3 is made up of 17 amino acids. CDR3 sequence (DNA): TGCGCCAGCAGCCAAGACGGGCTAGCGGGGGACCCCTACGAGCAGTACTTC. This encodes CASSQDGLAGDPYEQYF.

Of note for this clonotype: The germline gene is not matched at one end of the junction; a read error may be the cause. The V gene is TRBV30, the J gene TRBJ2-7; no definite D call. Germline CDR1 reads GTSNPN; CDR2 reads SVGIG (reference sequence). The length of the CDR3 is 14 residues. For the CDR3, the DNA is TGTGCCCGGAGTGGCTACCGCAGCTCCTACGAGCAGTACTTC. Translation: CARSGYRSSYEQYF.

CDR3 sequence reads: CASSSQGQPQHF. The CDR3 DNA follows: TGTGCCAGCAGTTCCCAGGGTCAGCCCCAGCATTTT. The chain employs TRBV7-3 and TRBJ1-5, with D maybe TRBD1 (5 bases). The germline V gene has CDR1 SGHTA and CDR2 FQGTGA. The CDR3 contains 12 residues. V was shortened by 6 bases and J by 6 bases, with 9 bases between the two germline ends.

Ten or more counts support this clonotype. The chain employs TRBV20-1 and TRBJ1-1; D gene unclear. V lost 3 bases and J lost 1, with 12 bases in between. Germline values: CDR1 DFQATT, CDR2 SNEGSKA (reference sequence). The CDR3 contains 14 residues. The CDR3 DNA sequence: TGCAGTGCTAGTGTCTCGTCCCCGAACACTGAAGCTTTCTTT. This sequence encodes CSASVSSPNTEAFF.

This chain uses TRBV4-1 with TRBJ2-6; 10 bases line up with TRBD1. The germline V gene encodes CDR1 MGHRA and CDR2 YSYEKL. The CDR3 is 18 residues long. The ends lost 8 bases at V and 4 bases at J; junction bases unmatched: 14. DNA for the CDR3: TGCGCCAGCGGGGCCGGGACAGGGGCGTTCGACGGGGCCAACGTCCTGACTTTC. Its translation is CASGAGTGAFDGANVLTF.

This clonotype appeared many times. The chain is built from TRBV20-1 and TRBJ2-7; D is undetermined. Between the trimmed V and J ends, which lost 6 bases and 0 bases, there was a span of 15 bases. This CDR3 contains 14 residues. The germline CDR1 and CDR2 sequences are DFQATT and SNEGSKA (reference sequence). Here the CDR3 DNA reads TGCAGTGCCAGAATCGGTCGAAGCTCCTACGAGCAGTACTTC. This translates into CSARIGRSSYEQYF.